This TCR beta chain was sequenced for a study of T cell responses to AZD1222 COVID-19 vaccine. Assay: immunoSEQ multiplex PCR; the TCRdb copy retains only in-frame clones and omits some. The table has 90,000 to 120,000 clones, around 92% seen once; the top ten hold over 7%. Study conclusions and caveats: Clonal diversity may have been underestimated, and the donors were mostly white British, with more females than males.

Researchers grouped second doses given at about 4 or about 12 weeks into one pool. In germline, CDR1 is SGHDT, CDR2 YYEEEE. The CDR3 runs 13 residues. A remark on this clone: Its matching antigen is unknown. One end of the junction varies from germline; a read error may be responsible.

Sequences were derived from peripheral blood, sampled 28 days after the second AZD1222 dose. This receptor was identified in an adult who received the AZD1222 COVID-19 vaccine. The chain carries TRBV5-6 and TRBJ1-2; D gene unclear. This CDR3 reads CASTLSNIDGYTF. CDR3 sequence (DNA): TGTGCCAGCACCTTGAGTAATATTGATGGCTACACCTTC.